This TCR beta chain was observed in a study of shared clonotypes between healthy human individuals. Positive CCR7 selection of CD45RO-negative cells yielded the naive CD8 cells, and terminally differentiated effector memory CD45RA+ cells were excluded. Donors comprised only Caucasian adults living in Nashville, Tennessee. Study-wide results and caveats: An expected dependence of interdonor clonotype sharing on sequencing depth was noted.

The method was immunoSEQ multiplex PCR; TCRdb's version includes in-frame clones alone and lacks a portion of them. The sample has some 1,900,000 clones; about 94% are singletons. The germline CDR1 and CDR2 sequences are MNHEY and SMNVEV (reference sequence). This CDR3 has 17 amino acids. V lost 2 bases, J lost 2 bases, and 17 bases lay in between. This clone was recorded only once. The target antigen is unknown. Sequencing used naive CD8+ T cells sorted from blood. The sequence was collected from a man younger than 30 in good health. The gene calls are TRBV27 and TRBJ2-3, with TRBD2 as a possible D gene (5 bases). CDR3 in amino acids: CASSLNSGDLHTDTQYF. The CDR3 DNA is TGTGCCAGCAGTTTAAATTCCGGGGATCTTCACACAGATACGCAGTATTTT.